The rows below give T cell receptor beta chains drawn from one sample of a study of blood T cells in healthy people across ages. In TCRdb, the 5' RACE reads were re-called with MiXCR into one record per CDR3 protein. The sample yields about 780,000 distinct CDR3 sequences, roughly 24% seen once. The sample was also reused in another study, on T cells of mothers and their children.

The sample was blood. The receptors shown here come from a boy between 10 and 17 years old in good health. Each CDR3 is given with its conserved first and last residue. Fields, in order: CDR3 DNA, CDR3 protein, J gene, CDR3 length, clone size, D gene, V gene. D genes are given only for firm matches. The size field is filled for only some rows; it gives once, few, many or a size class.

TGTGCCAGCAGTTTATCGCCTCTACAGGGTACCAAGGGGGAGACCCAGTACTTC CASSLSPLQGTKGETQYF TRBJ2-5 18 NA NA TRBV27
TGCGCCAGCAGCTCTGCAGAACCCCTCCACTTT CASSSAEPLHF TRBJ1-6 11 NA NA TRBV5-1
TGTGCCAGCAGCCCCCCCAGACAGCAAGTTACGCAGTATTTT CASSPPRQQVTQYF TRBJ2-3 14 NA NA TRBV14
TGTGCCAGCAGTTTATTTCTAGCGGGGGAAGAGACCCAGTACTTC CASSLFLAGEETQYF TRBJ2-5 15 NA TRBD2 TRBV12-3/TRBV12-4
TGTGCCAGCAGTACGGACAGGGGGAGCTCCTACGAGCAGTACTTC CASSTDRGSSYEQYF TRBJ2-7 15 NA TRBD1 TRBV6-5
TGTGCCAGCAGCTCGCAGGGGACCCTCCTCGAGCAGTACTTC CASSSQGTLLEQYF TRBJ2-7 14 NA NA TRBV7-2
TGCAGTGCTGGTTCCGGGGCCTCGTACCAAGAGACCCAGTACTTC CSAGSGASYQETQYF TRBJ2-5 15 NA NA TRBV20-1
TGCGCCAGCAGCTTGGACAGCGCGCAGTTCTTC CASSLDSAQFF TRBJ2-1 11 few NA TRBV5-1
TGCGCCAGCAGCCAAGAACCGGGGCCAGGCGAAAAACTGTTTTTT CASSQEPGPGEKLFF TRBJ1-4 15 NA NA TRBV4-1
TGTGCCAGCAAATTCAAGTGGGACAGGGTAGGAGAGACCCAGTACTTC CASKFKWDRVGETQYF TRBJ2-5 16 NA TRBD1 TRBV28
TGTGCCAGCAGCCAAGCCGCCGACAGGGATTTGCTGGCCAAAAACATTCAGTACTTC CASSQAADRDLLAKNIQYF TRBJ2-4 19 few TRBD1 TRBV3-1
TGCGCCAGCAGCCAGGGACAGGGGCCCTACGAGCAGTACTTC CASSQGQGPYEQYF TRBJ2-7 14 many TRBD1 TRBV5-1